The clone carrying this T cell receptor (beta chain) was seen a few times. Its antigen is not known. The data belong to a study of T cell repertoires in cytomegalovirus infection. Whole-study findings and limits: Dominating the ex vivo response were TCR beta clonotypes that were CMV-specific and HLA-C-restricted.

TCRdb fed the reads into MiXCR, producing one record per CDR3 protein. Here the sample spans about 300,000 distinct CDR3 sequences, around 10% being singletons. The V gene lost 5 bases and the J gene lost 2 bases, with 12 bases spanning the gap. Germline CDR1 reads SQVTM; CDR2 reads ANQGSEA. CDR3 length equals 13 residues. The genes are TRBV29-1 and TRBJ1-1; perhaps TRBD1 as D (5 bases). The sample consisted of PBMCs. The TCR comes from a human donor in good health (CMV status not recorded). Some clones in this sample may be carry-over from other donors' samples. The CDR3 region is CSVPGTVNTEAFF. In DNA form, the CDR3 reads TGCAGCGTTCCCGGGACGGTCAACACTGAAGCTTTCTTT. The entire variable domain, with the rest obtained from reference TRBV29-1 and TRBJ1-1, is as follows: SAVISQKPSRDICQRGTSLTIQCQVDSQVTMMFWYRQQPGQSLTLIATANQGSEATYESGFVIDKFPISRPNLTFSTLTVSNMSPEDSSIYLCSVPGTVNTEAFFGQGTRLTVV.